These T cell receptor beta chains were read from a single sample in a study of blood T cell repertoires in COVID-19. This table comes from immunoSEQ multiplex PCR, and its TCRdb copy is limited to in-frame clones, with some not included. Of approximately 110,000 clones in the sample, more than 80% were seen once. The sample was peripheral blood. These receptors all come from a woman older than 75 with COVID-19, enrolled during active disease. Each CDR3 is given with its conserved first and last residue. Each record gives: clone size, D gene, V gene, J gene, CDR3 protein, CDR3 DNA. D genes are given only for firm matches. The size entry is marked missing in some rows and otherwise reads once, few, many or a size class.

once	TRBD1	TRBV28	TRBJ1-5	CASSSRGYSNQPQHF	TGTGCCAGCAGTAGCAGGGGGTATAGCAATCAGCCCCAGCATTTT
.	TRBD1	TRBV5-5	TRBJ2-7	CASSWGQGAVYEQYF	TGTGCCAGCAGCTGGGGGCAGGGGGCAGTCTACGAGCAGTACTTC
.	TRBD2	TRBV11-2	TRBJ2-3	CASSLVASGFSTDTQYF	TGTGCCAGCAGCTTAGTGGCTAGCGGGTTTAGCACAGATACGCAGTATTTT
.	.	TRBV5-5	TRBJ2-7	CASSQSGTTTYEQYF	TGTGCCAGCAGCCAATCCGGGACAACAACCTACGAGCAGTACTTC
.	.	TRBV27	TRBJ1-1	CASRFGALGDTKEAFF	TGTGCCAGCAGATTTGGGGCGTTGGGGGACACCAAGGAAGCTTTCTTT
.	.	TRBV6-6	TRBJ2-7	CASFSSNYEQYF	TGTGCCAGCTTTAGCAGCAACTACGAGCAGTACTTC
.	.	TRBV7-2	TRBJ1-5	CASSLEVGNSQPQHF	TGTGCCAGCAGCTTAGAAGTCGGGAATTCTCAGCCCCAGCATTTT
.	.	TRBV6-5	TRBJ1-5	CASSRQGNQPQHF	TGTGCCAGCAGTAGACAGGGCAATCAGCCCCAGCATTTT
.	.	TRBV5-1	TRBJ2-1	CASSLDQVWEQFF	TGCGCCAGCAGCTTGGATCAGGTATGGGAGCAGTTCTTC
.	TRBD2	TRBV19	TRBJ2-1	CASSIPPAGETEQFF	TGTGCCAGTAGTATCCCCCCAGCGGGAGAAACTGAGCAGTTCTTC
.	TRBD1	TRBV7-6	TRBJ2-3	CASSAGGRTDTQYF	TGTGCCAGCAGCGCAGGGGGTAGGACAGATACGCAGTATTTT
.	TRBD1	TRBV19	TRBJ1-4	CASSPDRDREKLFF	TGTGCCAGTAGTCCCGACAGGGATCGTGAAAAACTGTTTTTT
.	.	TRBV7-9	TRBJ1-4	CASSQLNEKLFF	TGTGCCAGCAGCCAATTGAATGAAAAACTGTTTTTT
.	TRBD1	TRBV2	TRBJ2-7	CASRGQGHEQYF	TGTGCCAGCAGGGGACAGGGGCACGAGCAGTACTTC
.	TRBD1	TRBV29-1	TRBJ2-5	CSVDKGAVETQYF	TGCAGCGTTGATAAGGGGGCGGTGGAGACCCAGTACTTC
.	.	TRBV5-6	TRBJ2-5	CASSLGSRVETQYF	TGTGCCAGCAGCTTGGGATCCAGGGTAGAGACCCAGTACTTC
.	.	TRBV19	TRBJ1-1	CASTRGEVGLNTEAFF	TGTGCCAGTACCAGGGGTGAAGTGGGTTTGAACACTGAAGCTTTCTTT
.	.	TRBV28	TRBJ1-2	CAIGGGIGYTF	TGTGCTATCGGCGGGGGAATTGGCTACACCTTC
.	.	TRBV4-3	TRBJ1-2	CASSQALESNYGYTF	TGCGCCAGCAGCCAAGCCCTGGAGAGTAACTATGGCTACACCTTC
.	.	TRBV27	TRBJ1-6	CASRPNRVNSPLHF	TGTGCCAGCAGGCCGAACAGGGTTAATTCACCCCTCCACTTT
few	TRBD2	TRBV10-3	TRBJ2-7	CAISGGGRGHEQYF	TGTGCCATCAGTGGGGGGGGTAGGGGCCACGAGCAGTACTTC
.	TRBD1	TRBV23-1	TRBJ2-3	CASSQRTGTGGPGLASTDTQYF	TGCGCCAGCAGTCAAAGGACTGGGACAGGTGGACCGGGACTCGCTAGCACAGATACGCAGTATTTT
.	TRBD1	TRBV5-4	TRBJ1-2	CASSPMTGGAEGYTF	TGTGCCAGCAGCCCGATGACAGGGGGCGCGGAGGGCTACACCTTC
.	TRBD1	TRBV7-7	TRBJ2-1	CASSLGAGTGNEQFF	TGTGCTAGCAGCTTAGGAGCCGGGACAGGGAATGAGCAGTTCTTC
.	TRBD2	TRBV4-2	TRBJ2-6	CASSQVNSGRAWANVLTF	TGTGCCAGCAGCCAAGTAAATAGCGGGAGGGCCTGGGCCAACGTCCTGACTTTC
once	.	TRBV28	TRBJ2-7	CASSRTVSSYEQYF	TGTGCCAGCAGTCGGACAGTTTCTTCCTACGAGCAGTACTTC
.	TRBD1	TRBV5-3	TRBJ1-5	CARSFPGQGRQPQHF	TGTGCCAGAAGCTTCCCGGGACAGGGGCGGCAGCCCCAGCATTTT
.	TRBD2	TRBV9	TRBJ2-3	CASSPVGRGSDTQYF	TGTGCCAGCAGCCCTGTCGGGAGGGGGTCAGATACGCAGTATTTT
once	.	TRBV7-2	TRBJ1-1	CASSLDTGMAFF	TGTGCCAGCAGCTTAGATACAGGGATGGCTTTCTTT
.	.	TRBV6-5	TRBJ1-1	CASSPGGNTEAFF	TGTGCCAGCAGTCCCGGGGGGAACACTGAAGCTTTCTTT
.	.	TRBV19	TRBJ2-3	CASREQGFGTDTQYF	TGTGCCAGTCGTGAACAGGGTTTTGGCACAGATACGCAGTATTTT
once	TRBD1	TRBV10-3	TRBJ1-1	CAISESDRGNTEAFF	TGTGCCATCAGTGAGTCCGACAGGGGGAACACTGAAGCTTTCTTT
.	.	TRBV9	TRBJ1-2	CASSVDGRDYGYTF	TGTGCCAGCAGCGTAGACGGGAGGGACTATGGCTACACCTTC
.	.	TRBV6-4	TRBJ2-3	CASSPSWGVSTDTQYF	TGTGCCAGCAGCCCGTCTTGGGGCGTAAGCACAGATACGCAGTATTTT
once	TRBD1	TRBV6-4	TRBJ1-5	CASRTAGQGILGNQPQHF	TGTGCCAGCAGGACGGCGGGACAGGGAATCTTAGGCAATCAGCCCCAGCATTTT
.	TRBD1	TRBV15	TRBJ1-3	CATSREGTGSHTIYF	TGTGCCACCAGCAGAGAAGGGACAGGGTCGCACACCATATATTTT
.	TRBD1	TRBV2	TRBJ1-2	CASRAGQGYYGYTF	TGTGCCAGCAGGGCCGGACAGGGGTACTATGGCTACACCTTC
.	.	TRBV5-1	TRBJ2-1	CASGPGTTNNEQFF	TGCGCCAGCGGTCCCGGGACAACAAACAATGAGCAGTTCTTC
.	.	TRBV4-3	TRBJ1-3	CASSQDLFGGNTIYF	TGCGCCAGCAGCCAAGATCTCTTCGGGGGAAACACCATATATTTT
.	TRBD1	TRBV5-6	TRBJ2-7	CASSLRGQGAYEQYF	TGTGCCAGCAGCTTGCGAGGACAGGGGGCCTACGAGCAGTACTTC
.	.	TRBV4-2	TRBJ1-2	CASSQDGRDARGGYTF	TGTGCCAGCAGCCAAGATGGGCGGGACGCCCGGGGAGGCTACACCTTC
.	.	TRBV7-9	TRBJ2-3	CASSLKPGPGADTQYF	TGTGCCAGCAGCTTGAAACCGGGTCCCGGGGCAGATACGCAGTATTTT
.	TRBD2	TRBV18	TRBJ2-1	CASSSSGRGNNEQFF	TGTGCCAGCTCATCTAGCGGGAGGGGGAACAATGAGCAGTTCTTC
.	TRBD1	TRBV20-1	TRBJ1-2	CSARDRAGYTF	TGCAGTGCTCGGGACAGGGCAGGCTACACCTTC
.	.	TRBV2	TRBJ1-2	CASLEDTGSYGYTF	TGTGCCAGCCTCGAAGATACAGGTTCCTATGGCTACACCTTC
.	TRBD1	TRBV7-2	TRBJ1-5	CASSPLGTGGNQPQHF	TGTGCCAGCAGCCCCCTCGGGACAGGGGGAAATCAGCCCCAGCATTTT
.	TRBD2	TRBV5-1	TRBJ2-7	CASRTSSGDSYEQYF	TGCGCCAGCAGGACCAGTAGCGGGGATTCCTACGAGCAGTACTTC
.	.	TRBV6-2/TRBV6-3	TRBJ2-2	CASSYIGELFF	TGTGCCAGCAGTTATATCGGGGAGCTGTTTTTT
.	TRBD2	TRBV18	TRBJ2-1	CATSPLAVGDEQFF	TGTGCCACCTCACCTCTAGCGGTCGGGGATGAGCAGTTCTTC
.	TRBD1	TRBV28	TRBJ2-7	CASSTSGQGSIEQYF	TGTGCCAGCAGTACCTCGGGACAGGGTTCCATAGAGCAGTACTTC
.	TRBD2	TRBV27	TRBJ2-1	CASSPPGTSGSAGQFF	TGTGCCAGCAGTCCCCCCGGGACTAGCGGGAGCGCCGGGCAGTTCTTC
many	TRBD1	TRBV6-6	TRBJ1-1	CASTTTGGTEAFF	TGTGCCAGCACCACGACAGGGGGCACTGAAGCTTTCTTT